The 15 T cell receptor beta chains listed next were all sequenced from one sample in a study of cytomegalovirus exposure and HLA in healthy donors. The PCR had 60 Vbeta and 13 Jbeta primers. Assay: immunoSEQ multiplex PCR; the TCRdb copy retains only in-frame clones and omits some. Of 200,000 to 250,000 clones listed, 77% are singletons. The sample consisted of PBMCs. The receptors here all came from a woman aged 60-75 years in good health and CMV-seropositive.

This clone was counted once. The V gene is TRBV18, the J gene TRBJ1-5; a possible D gene is TRBD1 (5 bases). CDR3 length equals 18 residues. CDR1 KGHSH and CDR2 LQKENI come from the germline V gene. V was clipped by 3 bases and J by 0 bases, with 18 bases between them. The CDR3 is CASSPTAQGQNSNQPQHF. In nucleotides, the CDR3 is TGTGCCAGCTCACCGACTGCGCAGGGCCAAAATAGCAATCAGCCCCAGCATTTT.

The chain recombines TRBV6-1 with TRBJ2-4, with D possibly TRBD1 on 5 matching bases. Trimming stripped 4 bases from V and 0 bases from J, with 7 bases between. This CDR3 region has 14 residues. Per germline, CDR1 MNHNS and CDR2 SASEGT. The CDR3 loop is CASSVQGAKNIQYF. The DNA of the CDR3 is TGTGCCAGCAGTGTCCAGGGAGCCAAAAACATTCAGTACTTC.

The genes are TRBV6-5 and TRBJ1-5; D is possibly TRBD1 (5 bases). The CDR3 has 15 amino acids. V shed 2 bases and J shed 0 bases, with 8 bases lying between them. CDR1 and CDR2 (germline): MNHEY, SVGAGI. CDR3: CASSYGRGSNQPQHF. The DNA of the CDR3 is TGTGCCAGCAGTTACGGGAGGGGTAGCAATCAGCCCCAGCATTTT.

V and J are TRBV4-2 and TRBJ1-2; 12 nucleotides match TRBD1. This CDR3 has 15 residues. With 6 bases clipped from V and 8 bases from J, the junction kept 10 bases outside the gene matches. Germline lookup yields CDR1 LGHNA and CDR2 YNFKEQ. The CDR3 DNA reads as TGTGCCAGCAGTTACCCCGGGACAGGGGGCCGGGGCTACACCTTC. This gives the protein CASSYPGTGGRGYTF.

The V gene is TRBV10-3, the J gene TRBJ2-7, with 7 bases fitting TRBD1. The junction had 4 bases not matched to a gene; V was cut back by 9 bases and J by 5 bases. The CDR3 runs to 11 residues. The germline gives CDR1 ENHRY, CDR2 SYGVKD. The CDR3 protein is CAMGQSDEQYF. CDR3 sequence (DNA): TGTGCCATGGGACAGTCCGACGAGCAGTACTTC.

This clone has a handful of counts. This chain joins TRBV5-4 and TRBJ2-7, with a possible D match to TRBD2 (6 bases). The germline V gene has CDR1 SGHNT and CDR2 YYREEE (reference sequence). The CDR3 length is 15 residues. The germline V and J ends were trimmed by 5 bases and 4 bases, with 19 bases remaining between them. As DNA, the CDR3 is TGTGCCAGCAGTTTTCCCGGGACTGGAACTTACGAGCAGTACTTC. Translation gives CASSFPGTGTYEQYF.

The chain has TRBV18 and TRBJ2-3; D is perhaps TRBD1 (6 bases). Per the germline V gene, CDR1 is KGHSH and CDR2 is LQKENI. The CDR3 consists of 15 residues. Trimming pared 8 bases from V and 4 bases from J, leaving 19 bases between. The CDR3 nucleotides are TGTGCCAGCAAAACGGGGCAGGGGAATTCAGATACGCAGTATTTT. Residues: CASKTGQGNSDTQYF.

In the case of this clone: This specimen includes other DNA sequences encoding the same CDR3. The chain has TRBV19 and TRBJ1-2; no definite D call. The germline V gene encodes CDR1 LNHDA and CDR2 SQIVND (reference sequence). The CDR3 has 11 residues. The ends were cut back, 5 bases at V and 4 bases at J, with 5 bases in the middle. The CDR3 loop is CASSYSYGYTF. In nucleotides, the CDR3 is TGTGCCAGTAGTTACTCCTATGGCTACACCTTC.

This rearrangement joins TRBV5-1 to TRBJ2-2; no clear D. CDR1 and CDR2 (germline): SGHRS, YFSETQ. The CDR3 totals 14 residues. V was shortened by 3 bases and J by 3 bases, with 9 bases between the two germline ends. CDR3 amino acids: CASSSGWHTGELFF. The CDR3 bases are TGCGCCAGCAGCTCCGGGTGGCACACCGGGGAGCTGTTTTTT.

This clone was recorded once. CDR3 in amino acids: CASSLRVNTEAFF. DNA for the CDR3: TGTGCCAGCAGCTTGCGGGTAAACACTGAAGCTTTCTTT. This rearrangement joins TRBV11-2 to TRBJ1-1; D uncertain. CDR1 SGHAT and CDR2 FQNNGV come from the germline V gene. The V end lost 3 bases, the J end lost 2 bases, and 7 bases lay between the germline ends. The CDR3 has 13 amino acids.

This chain joins TRBV5-5 and TRBJ2-5, with D unclear. The CDR3 loop spans 14 amino acids. The germline gives CDR1 SGHKS, CDR2 YYEKEE (reference sequence). The V gene lost 5 bases and the J gene lost 2 bases, with 13 bases spanning the gap. The CDR3 sequence is CASSSLSAQETQYF. CDR3 nucleotide sequence: TGTGCCAGCAGTTCCCTGAGCGCTCAAGAGACCCAGTACTTC.

This clone was observed a few times. The chain recombines TRBV19 with TRBJ2-3, with TRBD1 as a possible D gene (5 bases). The length of the CDR3 is 15 residues. V shed 6 bases and J shed 2 bases, with 15 bases lying between them. Germline CDR1 and CDR2: LNHDA and SQIVND (reference sequence). CDR3 in DNA: TGTGCCAGTAGGCCCCCGGGCAGGGTCACAGATACGCAGTATTTT. Protein sequence: CASRPPGRVTDTQYF.

The chain has TRBV7-2 and TRBJ1-6; D might be TRBD1 (5 bases). Germline CDR1 is SGHTA and CDR2 is FQGNSA. The CDR3 sequence is 16 residues long. V was clipped by 0 bases and J by 5 bases, with 11 bases between them. DNA for the CDR3: TGTGCCAGCAGCTTAGCGGGCAGGGCAAATAATTCACCCCTCCACTTT. This encodes CASSLAGRANNSPLHF.

The CDR3 is CASCGGHGNEQFF. The CDR3 DNA reads as TGTGCCAGCTGCGGGGGTCACGGCAATGAGCAGTTCTTC. The chain joins TRBV6-5 to TRBJ2-1; 7 bases match TRBD2. This CDR3 has 13 residues. Germline CDR1 MNHEY, CDR2 SVGAGI. The J segment lost 6 bases and the V segment lost 8 bases, leaving 7 bases of the junction unmatched.

A single count supports this clone. CDR3 protein: CASSLGTGSYYTF. CDR3 bases: TGTGCCAGCAGCTTAGGTACAGGGTCGTACTACACCTTC. V is TRBV7-2 and J is TRBJ1-2; D is possibly TRBD1 (6 bases). Germline CDR1 and CDR2: SGHTA and FQGNSA. With 1 base removed from V and 10 bases from J, the gap between germline ends came to 13 bases. This CDR3 comprises 13 residues.